This TCR beta chain was identified in a study of beta chain features in type 1 diabetes. Every bit of the isolated RNA underwent reverse transcription, so sequencing read expressed TCRB transcripts. Using immunoSEQ multiplex PCR, the repertoire was profiled, and TCRdb retains in-frame clones only, with some absent. Of a few hundred thousand clones in the sample, approximately 13% are singletons; the top ten hold less than 0.04%. Per germline, CDR1 MDHEN and CDR2 SYDVKM. CDR3 size: 12 residues. V dropped 6 bases and J dropped 4 bases, with 10 bases sitting between them. The receptor comes from a young man in good health. Sequencing was performed on naive CD4+ T cells from blood. The V call is TRBV28, the J call TRBJ2-7; the D gene is possibly TRBD1 (6 bases). CDR3 protein: CASSRTGYEQYV. CDR3 sequence (DNA): TGTGCCAGCAGCCGTACAGGGTACGAGCAGTACGTC.